This T cell receptor (beta chain) comes out of a study of blood T cell repertoires in COVID-19. This clone was picked up one time. Germline assignment: CDR1 SGHTS and CDR2 YDEGEE. This CDR3 has 12 amino acids. The V end lost 5 bases, the J end lost 7 bases, and 9 bases lay between the germline ends. Here immunoSEQ multiplex PCR was the method, and the copy in TCRdb shows in-frame clones only, minus some. The table shows about 380,000 clones, with about 90% occurring only once. Adults between about 18 and 95 years of age took part from about two dozen US areas. Donors of Cohort 3 who recovered were those that had two negative PCRs, clearance, or symptom resolution.

Material: PBMCs or T cells enriched from blood (not recorded which). This chain joins TRBV5-8 and TRBJ2-2; D might be TRBD1 (6 bases). The clonotype was recovered from a woman in her 30s who had recovered from COVID-19. The CDR3 DNA is TGTGCCAGCAGACAGGGTGGCGGGGAGCTGTTTTTT. Its protein product is CASRQGGGELFF. The complete variable domain, with remaining parts taken from reference TRBV5-8 and TRBJ2-2, reads EAGVTQSPTHLIKTRGQQATLRCSPISGHTSVYWYQQALGLGLQFLLWYDEGEERNRGNFPPRFSGRQFPNYSSELNVNALELEDSALYLCASRQGGGELFFGEGSRLTVL.